This T cell receptor beta chain comes out of a study of T cell repertoires in cytomegalovirus infection (dated by TCRdb to the late 2010s). About the full investigation: Donor HLA type was relevant to the analysis, because carriage of CMV infection together with the matching HLA type was indicated by public TCR beta signatures. Study-wide findings and limitations: In both this cohort and an independent cohort of under 450 donors, the cumulative frequency of public TCR beta family members distinguished carriers of CMV infection plus the relevant HLA type. The ex vivo response was dominated by HLA-C-restricted CMV-specific TCR beta clonotypes, and the single most frequent clonotype in two of eight donors was supplied by these HLA-C-restricted clonotypes.

Sequencing took place on an Illumina HiSeq 1500. The public sequencing data were trimmed at Q25 with fastp and processed into clonotypes with MiXCR by TCRdb, which kept only in-frame beta chains. Here each entry gathers all rows of one CDR3 protein and keeps the most common genes and DNA. Recorded for this sample are 150,000 to 200,000 distinct CDR3 sequences; roughly a fifth of them occurred a single time. The ten top clones hold around 3.2% of the sample. V gives up 2 bases and J gives up 0 bases, and the segment between their germline ends measures 12 bases. The germline V gene encodes CDR1 SGHRS and CDR2 YFSETQ. The CDR3 runs 15 amino acids, cysteine and phenylalanine included. Only CDR3 DNA remains: 45 bases, in frame from the first base. A note on this clonotype: It lacks a known antigen. No much larger clone exists at a distance of one base, and base qualities are not known.

The sequencing sample was made of PBMCs. This receptor was identified in a human donor in good health (CMV status not recorded). Some clones in this sample may be carry-over from other donors' samples. The chain is encoded by TRBV5-1 joined to TRBJ2-7; the D gene identity is not certain. At the DNA level, the sequence is TGCGCCAGCAGCTTAGGCGGTCCGGCCTCCTACGAGCAGTACTTC. It encodes CASSLGGPASYEQYF.